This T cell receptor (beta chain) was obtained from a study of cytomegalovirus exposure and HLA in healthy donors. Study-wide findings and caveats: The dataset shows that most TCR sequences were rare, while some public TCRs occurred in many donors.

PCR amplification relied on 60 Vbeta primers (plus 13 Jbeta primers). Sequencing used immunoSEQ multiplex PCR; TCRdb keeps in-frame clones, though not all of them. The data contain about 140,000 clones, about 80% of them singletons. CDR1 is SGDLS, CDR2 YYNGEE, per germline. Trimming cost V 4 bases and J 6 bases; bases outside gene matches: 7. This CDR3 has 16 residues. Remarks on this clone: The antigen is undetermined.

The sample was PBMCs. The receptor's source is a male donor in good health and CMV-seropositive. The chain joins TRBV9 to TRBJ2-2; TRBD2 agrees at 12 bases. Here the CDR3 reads CASSPRTSGISGELFF. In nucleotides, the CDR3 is TGTGCCAGCAGCCCCCGGACTAGCGGGATTTCCGGGGAGCTGTTTTTT.